The 5 T cell receptor beta chains listed next were all sequenced from one sample in a study of identical twins. Each CDR3 protein is one row after TCRdb ran MiXCR on the 5' RACE reads. The data show 700,000 to 950,000 distinct CDR3 sequences, roughly an eighth seen once. The same sample was also studied in work on yellow fever vaccine responses in identical twins.

The specimen sequenced was PBMCs. The receptors originated from a woman aged 18-35 years in good health.

This clonotype was observed once. Since the CDR3 does not end with the conserved phenylalanine or tryptophan, this likely comes from a read error. CDR3 sequence (DNA): TGTGCCAGCAGCGGCTCAGGGGCAACTAATGAAAAACTGTTTATT. It translates to CASSGSGATNEKLFI. The chain recombines TRBV3-1 with TRBJ1-4, with D tentatively TRBD1 (6 bases). Trimming removed 5 bases at V and 0 bases at J, with 10 bases between. Germline values: CDR1 LGHDT, CDR2 YNNKEL (reference sequence). The CDR3 has 15 amino acids.

Many counts were recorded for this clonotype. The V and J genes are TRBV12-3 or TRBV12-4 and TRBJ2-3, with D maybe TRBD2 (5 bases). This CDR3 comprises 14 residues. Trimming shortened V by 6 bases and J by 1 base, and 11 bases separated the two germline ends. The CDR3 here is CASSLDGGTDTQYF. CDR3 in DNA: TGTGCCAGCAGCCTTGACGGGGGCACAGATACGCAGTATTTT.

This clonotype was counted only a few times. The rearrangement uses TRBV5-6 and TRBJ2-7; D call uncertain. This CDR3 spans 14 amino acids. Trimming cost V 7 bases and J 0 bases, with 14 bases left between them. Germline-derived CDR1 and CDR2 are SGHDT and YYEEEE. CDR3: CASGDGPNSYEQYF. CDR3 DNA: TGTGCCAGCGGCGACGGACCGAACTCCTACGAGCAGTACTTC.

There are a few counts of this clonotype. The chain recombines TRBV4-2 with TRBJ2-2, with D possibly TRBD1 on 5 matching bases. Trimming cost V 0 bases and J 1 base, with 18 bases left between them. The V gene's germline CDR1 is LGHNA and CDR2 YNFKEQ. This CDR3 is 19 amino acids long. CDR3 coding DNA: TGTGCCAGCAGCCAAGACCCCCCGGCAGGGTTTCGGAACACCGGGGAGCTGTTTTTT. Encoded protein: CASSQDPPAGFRNTGELFF.

This clonotype appeared many times. The V and J genes are TRBV5-1 and TRBJ2-7; the match to TRBD1 covers 12 bases. Germline V lookup: CDR1 SGHRS, CDR2 YFSETQ. The J segment lost 7 bases and the V segment lost 3 bases, leaving 14 bases of the junction unmatched. The CDR3 has 17 amino acids. CDR3 amino acids: CASSSGQGALGALEQYV. In DNA, the CDR3 is TGCGCCAGCAGCTCGGGACAGGGGGCCTTGGGGGCTTTGGAGCAGTACGTC.